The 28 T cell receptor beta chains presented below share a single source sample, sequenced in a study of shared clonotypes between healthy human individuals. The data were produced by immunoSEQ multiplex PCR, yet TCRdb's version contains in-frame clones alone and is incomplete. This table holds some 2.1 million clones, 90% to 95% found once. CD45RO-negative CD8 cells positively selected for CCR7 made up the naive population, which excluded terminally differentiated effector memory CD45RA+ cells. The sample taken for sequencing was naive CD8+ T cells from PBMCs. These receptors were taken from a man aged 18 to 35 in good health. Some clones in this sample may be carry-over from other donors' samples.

The CDR3 DNA follows: TGCAGCGTTGAAACGCCGGGAGGGGGCAATGAGCAGTTCTTC. Amino acid sequence: CSVETPGGGNEQFF. The V call is TRBV29-1, the J call TRBJ2-1, with 8 bases matching TRBD2. The length of the CDR3 is 14 residues. Trimming at V came to 2 bases and at J to 6 bases, leaving 6 bases not matched to a gene. The V gene's germline CDR1 is SQVTM and CDR2 ANQGSEA.

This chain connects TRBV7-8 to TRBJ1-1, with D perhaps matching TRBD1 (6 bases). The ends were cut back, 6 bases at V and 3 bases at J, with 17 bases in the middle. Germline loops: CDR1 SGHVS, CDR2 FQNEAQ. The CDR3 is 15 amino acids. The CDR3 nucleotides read TGTGCCAGCAGATTCCCCGGGGGGCAGGACACTGAAGCTTTCTTT. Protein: CASRFPGGQDTEAFF.

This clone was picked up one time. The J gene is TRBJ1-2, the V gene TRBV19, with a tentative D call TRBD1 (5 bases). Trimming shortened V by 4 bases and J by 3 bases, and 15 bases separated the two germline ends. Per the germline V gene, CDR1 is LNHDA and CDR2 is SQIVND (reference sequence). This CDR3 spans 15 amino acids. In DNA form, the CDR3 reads TGTGCCAGTAGTACCTGGGAGTCGGGGGACTATGGCTACACCTTC. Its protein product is CASSTWESGDYGYTF.

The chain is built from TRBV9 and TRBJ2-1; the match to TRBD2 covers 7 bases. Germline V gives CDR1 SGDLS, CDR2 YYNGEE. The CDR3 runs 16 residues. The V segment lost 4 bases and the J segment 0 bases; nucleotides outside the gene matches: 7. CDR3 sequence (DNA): TGTGCCAGCAGCTTCCTTGGCGGGAGCTCCTACAATGAGCAGTTCTTC. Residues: CASSFLGGSSYNEQFF. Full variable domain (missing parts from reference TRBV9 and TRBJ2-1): DSGVTQTPKHLITATGQRVTLRCSPRSGDLSVYWYQQSLDQGLQFLIQYYNGEERAKGNILERFSAQQFPDLHSELNLSSLELGDSALYFCASSFLGGSSYNEQFFGPGTRLTVL.

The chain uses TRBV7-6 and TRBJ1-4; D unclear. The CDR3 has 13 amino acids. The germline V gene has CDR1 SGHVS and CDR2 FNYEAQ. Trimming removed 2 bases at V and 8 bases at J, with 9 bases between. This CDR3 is CASSLRGWEKLFF. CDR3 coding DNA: TGTGCCAGCAGCTTACGAGGTTGGGAAAAACTGTTTTTT.

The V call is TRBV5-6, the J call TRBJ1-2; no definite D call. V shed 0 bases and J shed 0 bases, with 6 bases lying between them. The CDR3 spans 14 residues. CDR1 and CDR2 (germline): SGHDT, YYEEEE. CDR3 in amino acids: CASSLARSNYGYTF. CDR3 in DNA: TGTGCCAGCAGCTTGGCCCGCTCTAACTATGGCTACACCTTC. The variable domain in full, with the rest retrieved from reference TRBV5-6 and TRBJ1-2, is DAGVTQSPTHLIKTRGQQVTLRCSPKSGHDTVSWYQQALGQGPQFIFQYYEEEERQRGNFPDRFSGHQFPNYSSELNVNALLLGDSALYLCASSLARSNYGYTFGSGTRLTVV.

CDR3: CASSQLAGLTDTQYF. CDR3 coding DNA: TGTGCCAGCAGCCAACTAGCGGGACTCACAGATACGCAGTATTTT. The chain recombines TRBV9 with TRBJ2-3, with TRBD2 matching 10 bases. Per germline, CDR1 SGDLS and CDR2 YYNGEE. J lost 2 bases, V lost 4 bases, and 4 bases had no gene match. The CDR3 contains 15 residues.

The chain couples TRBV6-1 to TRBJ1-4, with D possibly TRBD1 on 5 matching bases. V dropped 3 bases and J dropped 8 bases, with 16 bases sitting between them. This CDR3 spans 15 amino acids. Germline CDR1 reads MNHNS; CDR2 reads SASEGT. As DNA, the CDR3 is TGTGCCAGCAGTGAGTCTACAGGCTCTGGGGAAAAACTGTTTTTT. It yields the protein CASSESTGSGEKLFF.

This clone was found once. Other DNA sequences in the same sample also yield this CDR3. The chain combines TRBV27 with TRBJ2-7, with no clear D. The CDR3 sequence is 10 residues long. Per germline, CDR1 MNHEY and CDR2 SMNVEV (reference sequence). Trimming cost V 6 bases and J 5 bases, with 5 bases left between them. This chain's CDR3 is CASSFHEQYF. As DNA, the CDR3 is TGTGCCAGCAGCTTTCACGAGCAGTACTTC.

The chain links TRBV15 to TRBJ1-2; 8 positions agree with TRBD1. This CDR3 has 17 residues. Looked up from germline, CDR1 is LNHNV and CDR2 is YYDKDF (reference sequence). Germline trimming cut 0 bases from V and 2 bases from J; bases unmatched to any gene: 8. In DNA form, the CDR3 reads TGTGCCACCAGCAGAGATCTCGGACAGGGATCGAACTATGGCTACACCTTC. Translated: CATSRDLGQGSNYGYTF.

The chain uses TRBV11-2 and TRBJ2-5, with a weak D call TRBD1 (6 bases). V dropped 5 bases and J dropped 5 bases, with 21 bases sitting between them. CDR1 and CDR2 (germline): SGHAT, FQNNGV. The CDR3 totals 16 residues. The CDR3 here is CASSQGWGGPEETQYF. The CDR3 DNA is TGTGCCAGCAGCCAGGGGTGGGGCGGCCCCGAGGAGACCCAGTACTTC.

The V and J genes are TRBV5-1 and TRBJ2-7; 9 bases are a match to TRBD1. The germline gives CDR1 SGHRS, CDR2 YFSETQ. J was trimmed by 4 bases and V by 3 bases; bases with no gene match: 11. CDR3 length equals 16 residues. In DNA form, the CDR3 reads TGCGCCAGCAGCTATTCCCGGGACAGGGCGGAGTACGAGCAGTACTTC. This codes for CASSYSRDRAEYEQYF.

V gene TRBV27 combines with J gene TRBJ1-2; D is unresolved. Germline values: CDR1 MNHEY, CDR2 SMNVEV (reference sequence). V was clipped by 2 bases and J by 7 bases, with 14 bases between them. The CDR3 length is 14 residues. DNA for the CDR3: TGTGCCAGCAGTTTACGCGCGTCCGCTAGTGGCTACACCTTC. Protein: CASSLRASASGYTF.

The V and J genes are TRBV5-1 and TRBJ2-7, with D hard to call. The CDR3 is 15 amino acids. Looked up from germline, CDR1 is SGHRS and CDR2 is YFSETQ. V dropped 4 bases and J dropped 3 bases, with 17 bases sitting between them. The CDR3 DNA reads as TGCGCCAGCAGCCCCCTCGGGCTGACCGACTACGAGCAGTACTTC. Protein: CASSPLGLTDYEQYF.

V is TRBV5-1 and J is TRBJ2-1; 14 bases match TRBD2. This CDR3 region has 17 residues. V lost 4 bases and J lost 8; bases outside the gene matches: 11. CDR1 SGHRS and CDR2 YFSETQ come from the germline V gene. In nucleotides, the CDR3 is TGCGCCAGCAGCCCCAGACTAGCGGGAGGGCCGGGCTATGAGCAGTTCTTC. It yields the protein CASSPRLAGGPGYEQFF.

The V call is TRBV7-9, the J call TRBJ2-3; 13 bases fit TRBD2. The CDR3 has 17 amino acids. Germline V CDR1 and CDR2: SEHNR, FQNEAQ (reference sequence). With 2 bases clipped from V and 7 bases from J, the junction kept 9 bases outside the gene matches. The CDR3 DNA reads TGTGCCAGCAGCTTACCTCGGACTAGCGGGAGTCTGCATACGCAGTATTTT. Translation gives CASSLPRTSGSLHTQYF.

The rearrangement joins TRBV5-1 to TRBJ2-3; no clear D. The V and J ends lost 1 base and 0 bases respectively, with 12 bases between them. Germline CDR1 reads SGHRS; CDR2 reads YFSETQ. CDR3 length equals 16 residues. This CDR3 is CASSLWVTESTDTQYF. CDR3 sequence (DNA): TGCGCCAGCAGCTTGTGGGTGACGGAGAGCACAGATACGCAGTATTTT.

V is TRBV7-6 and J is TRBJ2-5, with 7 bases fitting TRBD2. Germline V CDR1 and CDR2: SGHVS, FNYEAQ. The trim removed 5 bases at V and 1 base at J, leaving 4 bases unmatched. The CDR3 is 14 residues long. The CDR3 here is CASSNRLAQETQYF. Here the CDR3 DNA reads TGTGCCAGCAGCAATAGACTAGCCCAAGAGACCCAGTACTTC. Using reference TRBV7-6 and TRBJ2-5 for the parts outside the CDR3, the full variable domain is GAGVSQSPRYKVTKRGQDVALRCDPISGHVSLYWYRQALGQGPEFLTYFNYEAQQDKSGLPNDRFSAERPEGSISTLTIQRTEQRDSAMYRCASSNRLAQETQYFGPGTRLLVL.

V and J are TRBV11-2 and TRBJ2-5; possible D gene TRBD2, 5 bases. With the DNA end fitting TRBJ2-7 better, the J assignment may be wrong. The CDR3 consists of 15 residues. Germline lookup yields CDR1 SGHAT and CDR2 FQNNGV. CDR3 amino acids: CASSDASLGVYEQYF. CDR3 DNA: TGTGCCAGCAGCGACGCCAGCCTCGGGGTGTACGAGCAGTACTTC.

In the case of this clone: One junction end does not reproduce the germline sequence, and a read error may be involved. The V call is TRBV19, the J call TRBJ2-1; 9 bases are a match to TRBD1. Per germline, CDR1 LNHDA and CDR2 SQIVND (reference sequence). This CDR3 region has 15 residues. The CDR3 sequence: CASTGTGFSYNEQFF. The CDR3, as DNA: TGTGCAAGTACCGGGACAGGGTTCTCCTACAATGAGCAGTTCTTC.

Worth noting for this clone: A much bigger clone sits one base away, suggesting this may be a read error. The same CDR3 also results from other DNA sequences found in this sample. CDR3 bases: TGTGCCAGCAGTTCCGGGAGCTCCTACGAGCAGTACTTC. This gives the protein CASSSGSSYEQYF. The V and J genes are TRBV9 and TRBJ2-7; TRBD2 is a possible D gene (6 bases). Trimming pared 5 bases from V and 0 bases from J, leaving 9 bases between. Per germline, CDR1 SGDLS and CDR2 YYNGEE. The CDR3 has 13 residues.

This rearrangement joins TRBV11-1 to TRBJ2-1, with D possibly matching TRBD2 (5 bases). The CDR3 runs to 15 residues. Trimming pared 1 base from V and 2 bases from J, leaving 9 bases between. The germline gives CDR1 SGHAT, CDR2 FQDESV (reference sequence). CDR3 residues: CASSLGGSPYNEQFF. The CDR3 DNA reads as TGTGCCAGCAGCTTAGGCGGGTCCCCCTACAATGAGCAGTTCTTC. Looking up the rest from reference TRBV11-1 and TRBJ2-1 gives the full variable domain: EAEVAQSPRYKITEKSQAVAFWCDPISGHATLYWYRQILGQGPELLVQFQDESVVDDSQLPKDRFSAERLKGVDSTLKIQPAELGDSAMYLCASSLGGSPYNEQFFGPGTRLTVL.

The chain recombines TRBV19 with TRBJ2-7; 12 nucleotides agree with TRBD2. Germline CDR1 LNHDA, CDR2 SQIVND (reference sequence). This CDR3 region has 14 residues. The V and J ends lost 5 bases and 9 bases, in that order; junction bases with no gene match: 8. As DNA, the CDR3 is TGTGCCAGTAGTCTACTAGCGGGGGGATCTTTGCAGTACTTC. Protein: CASSLLAGGSLQYF.

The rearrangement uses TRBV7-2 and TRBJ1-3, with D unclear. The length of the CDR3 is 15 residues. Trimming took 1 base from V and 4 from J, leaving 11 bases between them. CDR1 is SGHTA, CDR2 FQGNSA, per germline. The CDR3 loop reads CASSLGGSSGNTIYF. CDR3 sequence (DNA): TGTGCCAGCAGCTTAGGTGGGTCATCGGGAAACACCATATATTTT.

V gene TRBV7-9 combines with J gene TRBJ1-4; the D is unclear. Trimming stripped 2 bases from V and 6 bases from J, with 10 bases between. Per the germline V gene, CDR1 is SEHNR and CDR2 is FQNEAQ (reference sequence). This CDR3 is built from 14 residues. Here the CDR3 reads CASSLFKADEKLFF. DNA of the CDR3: TGTGCCAGCAGCTTATTTAAGGCTGATGAAAAACTGTTTTTT.

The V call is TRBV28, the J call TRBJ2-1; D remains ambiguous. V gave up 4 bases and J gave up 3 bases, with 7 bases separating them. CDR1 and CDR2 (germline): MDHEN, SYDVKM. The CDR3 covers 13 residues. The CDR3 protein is CASSSNGYNEQFF. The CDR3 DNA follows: TGTGCCAGCAGTTCGAACGGCTACAATGAGCAGTTCTTC.

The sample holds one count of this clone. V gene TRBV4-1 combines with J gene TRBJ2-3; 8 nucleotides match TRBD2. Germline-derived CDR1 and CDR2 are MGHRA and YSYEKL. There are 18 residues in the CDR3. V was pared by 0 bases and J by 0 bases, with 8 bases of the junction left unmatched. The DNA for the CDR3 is TGCGCCAGCAGCCAAGATCCGGGACTAGTCTCTAGCACAGATACGCAGTATTTT. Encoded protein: CASSQDPGLVSSTDTQYF.

The CDR3 sequence: CASSLPGGGFHEQFF. The CDR3 bases are TGTGCCAGCAGCCTCCCCGGGGGGGGATTTCATGAGCAGTTCTTC. V usage is TRBV9 and J usage is TRBJ2-1, with TRBD2 matching 8 bases. V trimming: 4 bases; J trimming: 8 bases; junction bases outside the gene matches: 11. The CDR3 sequence is 15 residues long. Per germline, CDR1 SGDLS and CDR2 YYNGEE. The full variable domain, its missing parts supplied by reference TRBV9 and TRBJ2-1, is DSGVTQTPKHLITATGQRVTLRCSPRSGDLSVYWYQQSLDQGLQFLIQYYNGEERAKGNILERFSAQQFPDLHSELNLSSLELGDSALYFCASSLPGGGFHEQFFGPGTRLTVL.